This TCR beta chain derives from a study of T cell responses to AZD1222 COVID-19 vaccine (dated by TCRdb to the early 2020s). Notes on the research overall: AZD1222 recipients whose second dose came at about 4 weeks and those whose second dose came at about 12 weeks were combined into one group, since spike-specific TCR depth and breadth did not differ between the two schedules. TCR sequencing was performed for about 250 trial participants, of whom about 200 were given two doses of AZD1222 and around 25 were given two doses of MenACWY control vaccine. Trial participants were enrolled into age subgroups of 18-55, 56-69 and 70-plus years, which contained 148, 28 and 57 TCR-sequenced participants, respectively. Broad study findings and their caveats: No day 14 peak-response samples were available, so repertoires were characterized only after the peak T cell response. The 56-69-year group was small, and its depth increase did not reach significance, likely because of low power. A significant rise in spike-specific TCR breadth and depth was observed after two AZD1222 doses relative to day 0 and relative to MenACWY recipients. Participants were mostly white British and included more females than males, and it was suggested by the authors that clonal diversity may have been underestimated. Conclusions about previously exposed vaccinees are limited because only six or seven AZD1222 recipients were SARS-CoV-2 seropositive at baseline. The vaccine-associated CD4 TCRs covered the entire spike protein, and the dominant responses fell in regions 160-218 and 743-854. Nearly half of unique spike-specific TCRs reportedly recognized epitopes outside regions mutated in the B.1.351 and B.1.1.7 variants.

The time point label of this sample denotes: baseline before first vaccination. Vaccinee samples were obtained from the UK trials COV001 and COV002, which included a single-blind randomized controlled phase 2/3 trial of AZD1222 (ChAdOx1 nCoV-19) in healthy adults. Trial participant PBMC samples were collected at day 0 and day 28 after the second dose for TCRbeta chain sequencing. The CDR3 regions of human TCRbeta chains were analyzed by immunosequencing. In the source study's methods: TCRs in the repertoires were matched against a reference library of SARS-CoV-2-specific TCRs that had been generated with the MIRA antigen-specificity platform. Breadth was defined as the fraction of unique TCRs that were SARS-CoV-2-associated. Depth was defined as the fraction of total T cells that were SARS-CoV-2-associated. Using the MIRA data, each spike-specific TCR was assigned both to the spike region to which the TCR was reactive and to a CD4 or CD8 class. Log10-transformed breadth and depth values were compared by one-way ANOVA with Sidak's multiple comparisons tests. TCRdb took over this immuneACCESS table, retaining in-frame rearrangements with V and J assigned. Such tables are incomplete; in checked studies, under half of the missing clones stem from an unresolved V gene, and the remainder is unexplained. The V and J calls and clone size come from that table; D and trimming were worked out from the DNA. In all, the sample holds just under 95,000 clones, and roughly 90% of those were seen once. About 14% of the sample is taken by the ten largest.

V gives up 4 bases and J gives up 1 base, and the segment between their germline ends measures 13 bases. The CDR3 covers 15 residues, taking in both the cysteine and the phenylalanine. CDR3 DNA is the only sequence kept; it has 45 bases, read in frame from the first base. CDR1 LGHDT and CDR2 YNNKEL are derived from the germline V gene (reference sequence). Note on this clone: It has no known antigen specificity. No base quality information exists; no much larger clone differs at one position.

The specimen comprised peripheral blood, sampled on day 0 of AZD1222 vaccination. The TCR originated in an adult in good health. The rearrangement joined TRBV3-1 (or the pseudogene TRBV3-2) to TRBJ2-5; no confident D gene assignment can be made. The DNA is TGTGCCAGCAGCCCCCCGACAAGCAGCCAAGAGACCCAGTACTTC. This gives the protein CASSPPTSSQETQYF.